One sample yielded the 3 T cell receptor beta chains listed below, sequenced in a study of cytotoxic CD8 clonotypes in ibrutinib-treated CLL (dated by TCRdb to 2020 to 2023). The library was generated by the immunoSEQ multiplex PCR assay. Entries here come from immuneACCESS through TCRdb and include only in-frame sequences with V and J called. Some clones fail to appear in such tables; in the studies checked, an unresolved V gene covers under half of the shortfall, and the cause of the remainder is unknown. For this sample the table gives over 95,000 clones, of which 50% to 65% were detected only once. Around 37% of the sample comes from the top ten. This specimen's time point label, interpreted: roughly 2 years on ibrutinib. Sequenced here: PBMCs, sampled after 24 months of ibrutinib treatment. The receptors were gathered from a human donor with chronic lymphocytic leukemia.

The J gene is TRBJ1-1, the V gene TRBV19; D ambiguous. V gave up 3 bases and J gave up 6 bases, with 8 bases separating them. The CDR3 runs 12 residues. Germline CDR1 is LNHDA and CDR2 is SQIVND (reference sequence). The DNA of the CDR3 is TGTGCCAGTAGTATGGGAGCGTCTGAAGCTTTCTTT. Its translation: CASSMGASEAFF.

CDR3 DNA: TGTGCCTGGAGACAAAAACTGAACACTGAAGCTTTCTTT. Amino acids: CAWRQKLNTEAFF. The chain is built from TRBV30 and TRBJ1-1; no clear D gene. The CDR3 is 13 amino acids. Germline V gene data show CDR1 as GTSNPN and CDR2 as SVGIG (reference sequence). Trimming took off 3 bases at V and 0 bases at J, with 8 bases between the two ends. The whole variable domain, filled in from reference TRBV30 and TRBJ1-1, reads SQTIHQWPATLVQPVGSPLSLECTVEGTSNPNLYWYRQAAGRGLQLLFYSVGIGQISSEVPQNLSASRPQDRQFILSSKKLLLSDSGFYLCAWRQKLNTEAFFGQGTRLTVV.

The chain carries TRBV5-4 and TRBJ2-1; no reliable D call. The CDR3 runs 17 residues. Trimming left V 0 bases short and J 6 bases short, with 19 bases between. In germline, CDR1 is SGHNT, CDR2 YYREEE (reference sequence). DNA for the CDR3: TGTGCCAGCAGCTTGGGGCTCCTAGGGTTGATGGGCAATGAGCAGTTCTTC. Amino acid sequence: CASSLGLLGLMGNEQFF.